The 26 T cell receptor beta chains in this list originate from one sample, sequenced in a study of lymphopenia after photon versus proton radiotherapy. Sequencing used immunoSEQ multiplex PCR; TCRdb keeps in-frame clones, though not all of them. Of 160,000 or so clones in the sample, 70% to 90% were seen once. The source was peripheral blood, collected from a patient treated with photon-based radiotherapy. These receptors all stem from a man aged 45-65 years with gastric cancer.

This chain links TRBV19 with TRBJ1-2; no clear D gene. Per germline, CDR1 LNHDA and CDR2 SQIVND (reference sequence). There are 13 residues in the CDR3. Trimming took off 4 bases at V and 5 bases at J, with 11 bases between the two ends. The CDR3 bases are TGTGCCAGTAGTACGGGAAAGAGATATGGCTACACCTTC. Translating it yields CASSTGKRYGYTF. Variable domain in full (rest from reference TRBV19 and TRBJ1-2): DGGITQSPKYLFRKEGQNVTLSCEQNLNHDAMYWYRQDPGQGLRLIYYSQIVNDFQKGDIAEGYSVSREKKESFPLTVTSAQKNPTAFYLCASSTGKRYGYTFGSGTRLTVV.

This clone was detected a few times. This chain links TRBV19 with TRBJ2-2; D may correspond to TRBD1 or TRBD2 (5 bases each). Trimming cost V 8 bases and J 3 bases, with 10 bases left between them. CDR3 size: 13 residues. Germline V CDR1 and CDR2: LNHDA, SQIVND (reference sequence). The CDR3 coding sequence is TGTGCCAGTGGGACGGCTTACACCGGGGAGCTGTTTTTT. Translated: CASGTAYTGELFF.

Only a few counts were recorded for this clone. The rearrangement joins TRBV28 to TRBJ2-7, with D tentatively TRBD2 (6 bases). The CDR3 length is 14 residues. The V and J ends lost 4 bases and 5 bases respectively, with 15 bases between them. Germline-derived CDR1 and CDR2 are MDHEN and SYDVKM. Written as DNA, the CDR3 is TGTGCCAGCAGTTGGGGCGGGAAAGTCAACGAGCAGTACTTC. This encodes CASSWGGKVNEQYF.

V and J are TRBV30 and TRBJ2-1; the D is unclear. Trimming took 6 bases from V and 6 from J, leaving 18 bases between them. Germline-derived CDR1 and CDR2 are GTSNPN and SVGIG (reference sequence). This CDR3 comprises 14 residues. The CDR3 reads CACLVRTLINEQFF. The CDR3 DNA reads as TGTGCCTGCCTCGTTAGGACCTTGATCAATGAGCAGTTCTTC.

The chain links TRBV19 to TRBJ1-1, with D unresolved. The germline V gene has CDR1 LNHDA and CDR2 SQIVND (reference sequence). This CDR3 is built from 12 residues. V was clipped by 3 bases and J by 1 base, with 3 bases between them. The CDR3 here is CASSIGNTEAFF. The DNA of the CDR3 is TGTGCCAGTAGTATTGGGAACACTGAAGCTTTCTTT.

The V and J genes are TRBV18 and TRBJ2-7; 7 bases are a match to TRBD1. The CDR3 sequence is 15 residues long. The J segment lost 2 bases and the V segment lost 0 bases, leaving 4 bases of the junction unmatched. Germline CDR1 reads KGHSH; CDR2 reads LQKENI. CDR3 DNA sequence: TGTGCCAGCTCACCACCCAGGGGGAATACCTACGAGCAGTACTTC. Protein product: CASSPPRGNTYEQYF.

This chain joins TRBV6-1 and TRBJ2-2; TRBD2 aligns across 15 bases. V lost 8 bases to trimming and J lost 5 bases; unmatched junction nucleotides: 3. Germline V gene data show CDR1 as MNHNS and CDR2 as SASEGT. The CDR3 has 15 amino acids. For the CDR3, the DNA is TGTGCCAGCGCTGGACTAGCGGGAGGGACCGGGGAGCTGTTTTTT. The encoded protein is CASAGLAGGTGELFF.

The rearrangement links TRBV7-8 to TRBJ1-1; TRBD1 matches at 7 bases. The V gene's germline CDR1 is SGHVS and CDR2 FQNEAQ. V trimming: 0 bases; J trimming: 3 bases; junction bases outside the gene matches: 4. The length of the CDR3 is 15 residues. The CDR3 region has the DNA TGTGCCAGCAGCTTAGCGCCCCAGGGGGACACTGAAGCTTTCTTT. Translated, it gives CASSLAPQGDTEAFF.

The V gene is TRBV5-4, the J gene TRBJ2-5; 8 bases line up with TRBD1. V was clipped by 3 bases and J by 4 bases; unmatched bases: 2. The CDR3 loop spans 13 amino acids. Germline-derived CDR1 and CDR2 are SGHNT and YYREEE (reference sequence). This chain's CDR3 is CASSSGGPETQYF. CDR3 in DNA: TGTGCCAGCAGCTCAGGGGGCCCAGAGACCCAGTACTTC.

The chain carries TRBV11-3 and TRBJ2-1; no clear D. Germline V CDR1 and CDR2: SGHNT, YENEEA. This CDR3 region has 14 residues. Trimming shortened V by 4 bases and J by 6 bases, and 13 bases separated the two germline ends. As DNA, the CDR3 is TGTGCCAGCAGCTCCCGACATTCGCGCAATGAGCAGTTCTTC. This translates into CASSSRHSRNEQFF.

This CDR3 reads CSACTGGHTEAFF. The CDR3 DNA reads TGCAGCGCCTGCACAGGGGGTCACACTGAAGCTTTCTTT. The gene calls are TRBV29-1 and TRBJ1-1; 8 nucleotides line up with TRBD1. Germline V CDR1 and CDR2: SQVTM, ANQGSEA. The CDR3 sequence is 13 residues long. Unmatched junction bases numbered 7, after V lost 7 bases and J lost 3 bases.

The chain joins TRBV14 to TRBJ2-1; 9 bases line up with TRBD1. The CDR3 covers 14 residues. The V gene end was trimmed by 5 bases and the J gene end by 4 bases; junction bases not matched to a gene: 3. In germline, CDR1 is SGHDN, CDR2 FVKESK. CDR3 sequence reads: CASSGGTGYNEQFF. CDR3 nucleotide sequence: TGTGCCAGCAGCGGGGGGACAGGGTACAATGAGCAGTTCTTC.

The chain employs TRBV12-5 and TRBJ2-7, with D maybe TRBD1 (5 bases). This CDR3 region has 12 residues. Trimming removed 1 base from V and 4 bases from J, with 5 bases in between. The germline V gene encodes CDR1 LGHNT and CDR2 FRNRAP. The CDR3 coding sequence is TGTGCTAGTGGTTTGGACAGGTACGAGCAGTACTTC. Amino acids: CASGLDRYEQYF.

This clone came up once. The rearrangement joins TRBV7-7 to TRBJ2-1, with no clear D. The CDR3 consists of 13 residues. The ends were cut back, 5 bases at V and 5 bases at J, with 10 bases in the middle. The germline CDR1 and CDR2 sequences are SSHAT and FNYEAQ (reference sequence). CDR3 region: CASSPGPDNEQFF. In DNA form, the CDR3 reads TGTGCCAGCAGCCCTGGACCGGACAATGAGCAGTTCTTC.

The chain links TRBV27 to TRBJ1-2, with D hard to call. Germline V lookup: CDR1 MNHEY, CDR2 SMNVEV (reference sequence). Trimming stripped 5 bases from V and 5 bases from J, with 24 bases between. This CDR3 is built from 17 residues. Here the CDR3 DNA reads TGTGCCAGCAGTCCCGATAAGAAGGACGTCCTCCGTTATGGCTACACCTTC. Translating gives CASSPDKKDVLRYGYTF.

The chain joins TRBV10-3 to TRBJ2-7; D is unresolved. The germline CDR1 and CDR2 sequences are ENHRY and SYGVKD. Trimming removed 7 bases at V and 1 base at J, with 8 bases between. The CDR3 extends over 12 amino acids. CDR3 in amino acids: CAIKAGSYEQYF. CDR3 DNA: TGTGCCATCAAGGCAGGTTCCTACGAGCAGTACTTC.

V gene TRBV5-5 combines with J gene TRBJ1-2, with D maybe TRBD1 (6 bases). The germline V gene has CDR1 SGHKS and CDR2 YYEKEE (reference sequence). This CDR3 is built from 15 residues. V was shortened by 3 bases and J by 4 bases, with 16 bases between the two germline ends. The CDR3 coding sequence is TGTGCCAGCAGCTCTCAGACAGGATTGGTCTATGGCTACACCTTC. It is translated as CASSSQTGLVYGYTF.

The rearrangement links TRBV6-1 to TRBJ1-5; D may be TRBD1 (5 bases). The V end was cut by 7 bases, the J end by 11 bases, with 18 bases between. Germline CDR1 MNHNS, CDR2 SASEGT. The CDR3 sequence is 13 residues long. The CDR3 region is CASTRGPMVSQHF. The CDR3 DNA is TGTGCCAGCACGAGGGGCCCCATGGTGTCCCAGCATTTT.

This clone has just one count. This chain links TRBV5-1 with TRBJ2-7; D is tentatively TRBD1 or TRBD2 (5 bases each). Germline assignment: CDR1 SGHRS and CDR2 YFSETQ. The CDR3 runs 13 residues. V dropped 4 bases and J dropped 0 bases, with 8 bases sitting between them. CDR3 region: CASSAGASYEQYF. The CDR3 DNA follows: TGCGCCAGCAGCGCCGGGGCCTCCTACGAGCAGTACTTC.

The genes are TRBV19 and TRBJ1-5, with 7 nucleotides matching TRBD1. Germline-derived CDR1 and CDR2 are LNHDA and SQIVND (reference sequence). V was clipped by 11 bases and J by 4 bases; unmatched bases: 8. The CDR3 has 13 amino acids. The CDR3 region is CAGGTAGNQPQHF. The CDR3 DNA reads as TGTGCCGGGGGGACAGCGGGGAATCAGCCCCAGCATTTT.

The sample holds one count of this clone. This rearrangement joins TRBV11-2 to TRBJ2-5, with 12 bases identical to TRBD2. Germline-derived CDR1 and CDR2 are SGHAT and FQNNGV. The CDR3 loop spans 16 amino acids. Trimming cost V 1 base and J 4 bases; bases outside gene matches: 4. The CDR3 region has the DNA TGTGCCAGCAGCTTAGGCCTAGCGGGAGGGGGAGAGACCCAGTACTTC. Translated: CASSLGLAGGGETQYF. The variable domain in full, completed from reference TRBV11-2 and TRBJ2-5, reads EAGVAQSPRYKIIEKRQSVAFWCNPISGHATLYWYQQILGQGPKLLIQFQNNGVVDDSQLPKDRFSAERLKGVDSTLKIQPAKLEDSAVYLCASSLGLAGGGETQYFGPGTRLLVL.

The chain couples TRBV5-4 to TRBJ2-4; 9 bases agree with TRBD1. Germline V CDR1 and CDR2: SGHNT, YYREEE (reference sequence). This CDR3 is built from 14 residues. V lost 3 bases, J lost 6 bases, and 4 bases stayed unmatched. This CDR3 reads CASSSDRGRNIQYF. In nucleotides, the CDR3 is TGTGCCAGCAGCTCGGACAGGGGACGAAACATTCAGTACTTC. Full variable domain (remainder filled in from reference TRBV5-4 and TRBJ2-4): ETGVTQSPTHLIKTRGQQVTLRCSSQSGHNTVSWYQQALGQGPQFIFQYYREEENGRGNFPPRFSGLQFPNYSSELNVNALELDDSALYLCASSSDRGRNIQYFGAGTRLSVL.

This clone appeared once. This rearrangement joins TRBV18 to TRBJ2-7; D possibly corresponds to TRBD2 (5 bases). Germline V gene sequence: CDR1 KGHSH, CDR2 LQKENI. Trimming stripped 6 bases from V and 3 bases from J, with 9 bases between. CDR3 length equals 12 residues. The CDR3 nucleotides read TGTGCCAGCTCCCCCGGGGACTACGAGCAGTACTTC. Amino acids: CASSPGDYEQYF.

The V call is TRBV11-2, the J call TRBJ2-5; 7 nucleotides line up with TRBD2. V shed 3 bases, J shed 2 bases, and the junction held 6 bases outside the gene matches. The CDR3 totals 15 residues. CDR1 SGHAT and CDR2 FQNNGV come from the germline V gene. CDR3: CASSFGTSVQETQYF. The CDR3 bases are TGTGCCAGCAGCTTCGGTACTAGCGTTCAAGAGACCCAGTACTTC.

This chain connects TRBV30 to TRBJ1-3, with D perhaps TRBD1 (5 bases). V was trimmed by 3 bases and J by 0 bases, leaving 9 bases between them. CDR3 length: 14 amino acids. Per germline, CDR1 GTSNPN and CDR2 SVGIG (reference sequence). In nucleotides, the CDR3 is TGTGCCTGGAGCCCAGGGCCCTCTGGAAACACCATATATTTT. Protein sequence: CAWSPGPSGNTIYF.

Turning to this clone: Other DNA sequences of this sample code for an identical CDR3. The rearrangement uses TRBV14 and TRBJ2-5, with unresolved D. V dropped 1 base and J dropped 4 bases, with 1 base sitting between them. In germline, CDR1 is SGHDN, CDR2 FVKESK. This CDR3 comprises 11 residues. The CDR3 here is CASSQAETQYF. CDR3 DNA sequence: TGTGCCAGCAGCCAAGCAGAGACCCAGTACTTC.